This TCR beta chain is drawn from a study of cytomegalovirus exposure and HLA in healthy donors. As for the study in general: Genotyping of 400 or so donors showed that 80% to 85% belonged to the Caucasian-associated ancestry cluster.

In the PCR, 60 Vbeta and 13 Jbeta primers were used. TCRdb's copy holds only in-frame clones and misses some; the assay was immunoSEQ multiplex PCR. This table holds 130,000 to 150,000 clones, just under 85% found once. V lost 4 bases and J 6 bases, leaving 12 bases between the germline ends. CDR1 SEHNR and CDR2 FQNEAQ come from the germline V gene (reference sequence). The CDR3 is 13 residues long. Comments on this clone: Its target is not known.

Study-level results: In vitro work confirmed that a few CMV-associated chains recognize CMV antigens. The sole available immune exposure information was CMV serostatus. A later examination showed that TCR association rates differed by HLA locus, with DRB1 most and HLA-C fewest.

The sample was PBMCs. This sequence joins TRBV7-9 and TRBJ1-2; D possibly corresponds to TRBD1 (6 bases). The TCR was taken from a man aged 40-55 years in good health and CMV-seropositive. In nucleotides, the CDR3 is TGTGCCAGCAGCTCCCAGGGGCTAAATGGCTACACCTTC. Translated, it gives CASSSQGLNGYTF.